This T cell receptor (beta chain) was observed in a study of brain T cells in children with intractable seizures. Whole-study results and caveats: Only CDR3 sequence similarity suggested viral specificity, without known HCMV serostatus.

After removal of 4 bases from V and 1 base from J, the junction contained 5 bases not matched to a gene. The CDR3 consists of 15 residues. Germline V lookup: CDR1 SGHDT, CDR2 YYEEEE. As to time point: blood from clinic visit 5 months post-surgery; TSC patient then seizure free. The sequenced cases were selected for having the highest brain T cell transcript signatures. Patients received at least one anti-epileptic drug before surgery. Remarks on this clone: Its matching antigen is unknown.

Data came from immunoSEQ multiplex PCR; TCRdb stores just in-frame clones and leaves some out. The repertoire has around 340,000 clones, about 93% of them found once; the top ten carry approximately 5%. Sequencing used peripheral blood, obtained about 5 months after surgery. The chain is built from TRBV5-6 and TRBJ2-1; 7 bases match TRBD1. The TCR originated in a boy in the first two years of life with tuberous sclerosis and intractable seizures. In DNA form, the CDR3 reads TGTGCCAGCAGCCAAGACAGGGTATCCTACAATGAGCAGTTCTTC. This gives the protein CASSQDRVSYNEQFF.